This TCR beta chain appears in the sequencing data of a study of T cell responses to AZD1222 COVID-19 vaccine. Study-wide points: A reported finding is that nearly half of spike-specific TCRs target unmutated variant regions. The number of AZD1222 recipients seropositive at baseline was only 6 or 7.

On this clone itself: Its antigen is not known.

Losses at the gene ends were 1 base for V and 8 bases for J; bases not matched to a gene: 3. Germline CDR1 reads SGHRS; CDR2 reads YFSETQ. The CDR3 is made up of 14 amino acids. Measured with immunoSEQ multiplex PCR; TCRdb has only the in-frame clones, and not every one. The data show about 110,000 clones, approximately 89% seen once. The origin of this receptor is an adult in good health. The rearrangement links TRBV5-1 to TRBJ1-4; 9 nucleotides line up with TRBD1. The input for sequencing was peripheral blood, taken on day 0 of AZD1222 vaccination. Written as DNA, the CDR3 is TGCGCCAGCAGCTTGCGGACAGGGGACGAAAAACTGTTTTTT. This encodes CASSLRTGDEKLFF.